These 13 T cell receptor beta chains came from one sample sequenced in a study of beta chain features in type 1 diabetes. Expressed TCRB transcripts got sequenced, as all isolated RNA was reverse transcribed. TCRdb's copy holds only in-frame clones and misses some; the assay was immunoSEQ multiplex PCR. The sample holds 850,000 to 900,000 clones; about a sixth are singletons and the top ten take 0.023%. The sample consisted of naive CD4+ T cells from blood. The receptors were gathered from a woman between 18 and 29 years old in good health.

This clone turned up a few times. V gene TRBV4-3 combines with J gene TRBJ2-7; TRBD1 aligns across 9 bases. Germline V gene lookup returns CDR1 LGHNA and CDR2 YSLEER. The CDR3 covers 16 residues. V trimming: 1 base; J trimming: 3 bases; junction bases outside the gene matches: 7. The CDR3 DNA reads TGCGCCAGCAGCCAAGCAATGGGACAGGGATTCTACGAGCAGTACTTC. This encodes CASSQAMGQGFYEQYF.

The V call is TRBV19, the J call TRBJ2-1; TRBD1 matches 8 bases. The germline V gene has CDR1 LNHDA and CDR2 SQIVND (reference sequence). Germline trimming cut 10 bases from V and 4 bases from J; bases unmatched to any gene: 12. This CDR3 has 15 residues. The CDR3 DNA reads TGTGCCACCTCAATTTTGGACAGGGATTACAATGAGCAGTTCTTC. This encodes CATSILDRDYNEQFF.

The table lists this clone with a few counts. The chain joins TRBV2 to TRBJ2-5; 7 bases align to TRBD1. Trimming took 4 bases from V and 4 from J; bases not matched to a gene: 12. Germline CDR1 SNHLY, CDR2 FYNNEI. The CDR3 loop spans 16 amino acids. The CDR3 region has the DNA TGTGCCAGCAGTGCCCTGCGACAGGGTAGGCGAGAGACCCAGTACTTC. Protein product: CASSALRQGRRETQYF.

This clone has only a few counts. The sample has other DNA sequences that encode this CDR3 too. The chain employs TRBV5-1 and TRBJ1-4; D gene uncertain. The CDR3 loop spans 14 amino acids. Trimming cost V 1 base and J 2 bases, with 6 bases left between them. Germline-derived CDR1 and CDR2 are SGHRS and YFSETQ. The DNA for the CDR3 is TGCGCCAGCAGCTTGACAGCCACTAATGAAAAACTGTTTTTT. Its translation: CASSLTATNEKLFF. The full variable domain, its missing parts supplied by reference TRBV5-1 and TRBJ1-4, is KAGVTQTPRYLIKTRGQQVTLSCSPISGHRSVSWYQQTPGQGLQFLFEYFSETQRNKGNFPGRFSGRQFSNSRSEMNVSTLELGDSALYLCASSLTATNEKLFFGSGTQLSVL.

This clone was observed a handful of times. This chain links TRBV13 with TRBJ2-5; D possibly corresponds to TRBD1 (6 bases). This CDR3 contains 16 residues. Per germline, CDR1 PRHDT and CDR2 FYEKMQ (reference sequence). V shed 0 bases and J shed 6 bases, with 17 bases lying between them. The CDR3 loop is CASSLGGSGVLKTQYF. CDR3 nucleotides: TGTGCCAGCAGCTTAGGAGGGTCAGGGGTCTTAAAGACCCAGTACTTC.

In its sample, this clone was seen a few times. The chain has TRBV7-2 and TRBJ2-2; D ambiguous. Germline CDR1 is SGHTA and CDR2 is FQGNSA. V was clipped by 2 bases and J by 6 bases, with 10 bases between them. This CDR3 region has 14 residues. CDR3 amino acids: CASSLRASSGELFF. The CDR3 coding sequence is TGTGCCAGCAGCTTAAGAGCGTCATCCGGGGAGCTGTTTTTT.

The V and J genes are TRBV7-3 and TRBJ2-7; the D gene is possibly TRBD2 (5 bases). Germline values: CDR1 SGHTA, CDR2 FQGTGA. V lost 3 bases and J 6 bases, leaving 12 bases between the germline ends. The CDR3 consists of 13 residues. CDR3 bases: TGTGCCAGCAGCTTGGCGGGTTGGAGCGAGCAGTACTTC. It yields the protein CASSLAGWSEQYF.

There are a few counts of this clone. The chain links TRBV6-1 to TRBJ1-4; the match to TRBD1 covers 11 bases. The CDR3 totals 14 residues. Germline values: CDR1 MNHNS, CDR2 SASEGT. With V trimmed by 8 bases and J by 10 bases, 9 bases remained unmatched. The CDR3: CASGFQGTGGKLFF. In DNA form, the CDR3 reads TGTGCCAGCGGATTCCAGGGGACAGGGGGAAAACTGTTTTTT.

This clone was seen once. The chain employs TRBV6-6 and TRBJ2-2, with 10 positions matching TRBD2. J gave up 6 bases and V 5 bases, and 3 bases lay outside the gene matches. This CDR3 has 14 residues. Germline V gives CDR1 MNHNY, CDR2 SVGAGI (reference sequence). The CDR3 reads CASSNLAGAGELFF. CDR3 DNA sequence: TGTGCCAGCAGTAACCTAGCGGGAGCCGGGGAGCTGTTTTTT.

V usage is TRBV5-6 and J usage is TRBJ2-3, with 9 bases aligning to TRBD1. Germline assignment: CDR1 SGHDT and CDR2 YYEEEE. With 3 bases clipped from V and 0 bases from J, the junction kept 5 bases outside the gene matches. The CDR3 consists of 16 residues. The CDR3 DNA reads TGTGCCAGCAGCTGGACAGGGGTCTCTAGCACAGATACGCAGTATTTT. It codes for CASSWTGVSSTDTQYF.

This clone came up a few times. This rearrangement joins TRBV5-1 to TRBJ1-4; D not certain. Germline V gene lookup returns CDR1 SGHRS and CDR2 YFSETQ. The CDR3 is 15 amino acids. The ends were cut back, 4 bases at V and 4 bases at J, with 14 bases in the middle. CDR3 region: CASSIGPLVNEKLFF. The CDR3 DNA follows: TGCGCCAGCAGCATAGGACCGCTCGTTAATGAAAAACTGTTTTTT.

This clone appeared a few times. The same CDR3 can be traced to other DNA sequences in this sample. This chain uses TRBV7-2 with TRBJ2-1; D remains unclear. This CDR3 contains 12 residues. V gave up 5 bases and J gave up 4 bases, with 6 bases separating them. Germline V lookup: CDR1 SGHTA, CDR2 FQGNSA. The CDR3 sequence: CASSLYYNEQFF. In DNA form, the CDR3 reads TGTGCCAGCAGCCTTTATTACAATGAGCAGTTCTTC.

The CDR3 loop reads CASSLATHRYNEQFF. The CDR3 nucleotides read TGTGCCAGCAGCTTAGCTACTCACAGGTACAATGAGCAGTTCTTC. This rearrangement joins TRBV7-2 to TRBJ2-1; weak D call: TRBD1 (5 bases). Germline CDR1 reads SGHTA; CDR2 reads FQGNSA. The CDR3 has 15 residues. The ends were cut back, 0 bases at V and 4 bases at J, with 10 bases in the middle.